The sequence of this T cell receptor beta chain was determined in a study of T cell responses to AZD1222 COVID-19 vaccine. The table lists this clone with a few counts. This table comes from immunoSEQ multiplex PCR, and its TCRdb copy is limited to in-frame clones, with some not included. The sample lists 70,000 to 90,000 clones; approximately 82% were seen once. The ends lost 6 bases at V and 3 bases at J; junction bases unmatched: 5. The CDR3 loop spans 14 amino acids. Per the germline V gene, CDR1 is LNHDA and CDR2 is SQIVND (reference sequence). The chain employs TRBV19 and TRBJ2-1; TRBD2 matches at 7 bases. The material was peripheral blood, obtained on day 0 of AZD1222 vaccination. This receptor was taken from an adult in good health. CDR3 sequence reads: CASSTRDYYNEQFF. Here the CDR3 DNA reads TGTGCCAGTAGCACCCGGGACTACTACAATGAGCAGTTCTTC. The full variable domain, completed using reference TRBV19 and TRBJ2-1, is DGGITQSPKYLFRKEGQNVTLSCEQNLNHDAMYWYRQDPGQGLRLIYYSQIVNDFQKGDIAEGYSVSREKKESFPLTVTSAQKNPTAFYLCASSTRDYYNEQFFGPGTRLTVL.